This T cell receptor beta chain was captured in a study of T cell clonality in common variable immunodeficiency. A few counts support this clone. The target antigen is unknown. The read terminates 3 residues before the CDR3 end, so the remaining end is supplied by the germline J gene. For at least one year, all CVID subjects received replacement immunoglobulin. Donors gave about 5 to 8 ml heparinized peripheral whole blood. Control and CVID samples contributed equal amounts of genomic DNA. TCRdb's table, derived via immunoSEQ multiplex PCR, lists solely in-frame clones and lacks some. The sample presents 15,000 to 20,000 clones, none singletons. Study findings and constraints: Common variable immunodeficiency TCR beta sequences reportedly had fewer deletions and N-nucleotide insertions.

There are 14 residues in the CDR3. CDR1 and CDR2 (germline): DFQATT, SNEGSKA (reference sequence). J was trimmed by 9 bases and V by 3 bases; bases with no gene match: 8. The sequenced sample consisted of peripheral blood mononuclear cells. The chain has TRBV20-1 and TRBJ2-1, with TRBD2 matching 10 bases. The sequence was collected from a human donor with common variable immunodeficiency. The CDR3 DNA, read in part, is TGCAGTGCTAGTAAGCTAGCGGGAGAGGGTGAG. Translating gives CSASKLAGEGE. The whole CDR3 sequence is CSASKLAGEGEQFF.